This TCR beta chain was recovered during a study of blood T cells in healthy people across ages. Isolation yielded PBMCs, at least 7 million per sample, in every case. Primers used in a second PCR of about 6 to 11 cycles were a sample-barcoded 5' primer and a J-beta primer mix. Each TCR beta cDNA got a 12-nucleotide random molecular identifier. Per sample, CDR3-containing paired-end reads numbered at least 2.5 million. TCRdb itself ran the 5' RACE reads through MiXCR, one entry per CDR3 protein. The sample holds 700,000 or so distinct CDR3 sequences, over 20% seen once. This clonotype was counted between two and nine times. CDR3 length: 15 amino acids. The germline V and J ends were trimmed by 3 bases and 9 bases, with 18 bases remaining between them. In germline, CDR1 is LNHDA, CDR2 SQIVND (reference sequence).

Sequenced material: blood. This sequence originates from a man aged 70 or older in good health. The V call is TRBV19, the J call TRBJ2-1; D could derive from TRBD1 or TRBD2 (6 bases each). CDR3 protein: CASSIRDTRGVEQFF. In nucleotides, the CDR3 is TGTGCCAGTAGTATTCGGGACACCCGCGGGGTTGAGCAGTTCTTC.